The TCR beta chain described here comes from a study of T cells after yellow fever vaccination. TCRdb reanalysed the 5' RACE reads using MiXCR and keeps one entry per CDR3 protein. The table lists 120,000 or so distinct CDR3 sequences, about 16% of them singletons, with around 46% in the top ten. CDR1 and CDR2 from the germline V gene are MGHRA and YSYEKL. This CDR3 has 17 amino acids. V was clipped by 1 base and J by 6 bases; unmatched bases: 11. The sequence was collected from a man aged 18 to 29 who received the YFV17D yellow fever vaccine. Source: CD8+ T cells sorted from PBMCs, taken 5 days after the yellow fever booster vaccination. The chain employs TRBV4-1 and TRBJ2-7, with 11 positions matching TRBD2. This CDR3 reads CASSQVTLAGGEVEQYF. The CDR3 DNA follows: TGCGCCAGCAGCCAAGTAACTTTAGCGGGGGGGGAGGTCGAGCAGTACTTC.